This T cell receptor beta chain was identified during a study of neurological immune-mediated disorders. Study as a whole: Secondary progressive disease was present in 3, and relapsing-remitting disease in roughly 30, of the approximately 35 multiple sclerosis patients.

This CDR3 contains 13 residues. Germline V gene data show CDR1 as SGHRS and CDR2 as YFSETQ. Trimming left V 2 bases short and J 6 bases short, with 11 bases between. This clonotype was seen ten or more times. Unsorted libraries were prepared from 2 million PBMCs that had been stored at -80 C. 5'RACE generated cDNA with 10-nucleotide random UMIs. Every sequencing run produced over 180 million TCR-beta sequences, and the sequences from any one run covered 15-18 subjects. TCRdb used MiXCR to reprocess the 5' RACE reads, holding one entry per CDR3 protein. The data show approximately 86,000 distinct CDR3 sequences, around 2.6% seen once.

The receptor's source is a young woman with multiple sclerosis. This chain joins TRBV5-1 and TRBJ2-5, with D perhaps TRBD2 (7 bases). The specimen sequenced was PBMCs. The CDR3 loop reads CASSFAGDKTQYF. In nucleotides, the CDR3 is TGCGCCAGCAGCTTCGCGGGGGACAAGACCCAGTACTTC. The full variable domain, rest sourced from reference TRBV5-1 and TRBJ2-5, is KAGVTQTPRYLIKTRGQQVTLSCSPISGHRSVSWYQQTPGQGLQFLFEYFSETQRNKGNFPGRFSGRQFSNSRSEMNVSTLELGDSALYLCASSFAGDKTQYFGPGTRLLVL.